Each of the 10 T cell receptor beta chains below was sequenced from the same sample in a study of T-cell reconstitution after alpha-beta-depleted transplantation in children. Preparation of the TCRbeta library involved a method that used unique molecular identifiers. TCRdb itself ran the PCR reads through MiXCR, one entry per CDR3 protein. The table shows about 500,000 distinct CDR3 sequences, with approximately 32% occurring only once. Sequences were derived from PBMCs from the stem cell graft donor, sampled from the stem cell graft. The source is a human donor who donated a stem cell graft to a child with aplastic anemia.

V gene TRBV7-2 combines with J gene TRBJ2-5; D is ambiguous. Germline assignment: CDR1 SGHTA and CDR2 FQGNSA. The CDR3 totals 15 residues. The V gene lost 5 bases and the J gene lost 1 base, with 14 bases spanning the gap. In DNA, the CDR3 is TGTGCCAGCAGCCCGCGGACCCTCCTCCAAGAGACCCAGTACTTC. It codes for CASSPRTLLQETQYF.

This clonotype was counted a few times. The rearrangement uses TRBV7-7 and TRBJ2-2; D gene unclear. The length of the CDR3 is 14 residues. Germline V gene lookup returns CDR1 SSHAT and CDR2 FNYEAQ (reference sequence). Trimming removed 6 bases from V and 1 base from J, with 9 bases in between. The CDR3 DNA reads as TGTGCCAGCAGGCAAAGACAGAACACCGGGGAGCTGTTTTTT. Amino acids: CASRQRQNTGELFF.

The V and J genes are TRBV20-1 and TRBJ2-3, with D possibly TRBD1 on 8 matching bases. The CDR3 contains 15 residues. V shed 5 bases and J shed 3 bases, with 18 bases lying between them. Germline V gives CDR1 DFQATT, CDR2 SNEGSKA (reference sequence). Here the CDR3 reads CSAPRTGRDTDTQYF. The CDR3, as DNA: TGCAGTGCTCCAAGGACAGGGAGGGATACAGATACGCAGTATTTT.

This clonotype was counted only a few times. The chain combines TRBV20-1 with TRBJ1-2, with 7 bases that match TRBD1. Germline loops: CDR1 DFQATT, CDR2 SNEGSKA (reference sequence). The CDR3 runs to 14 residues. The V and J ends lost 3 bases and 4 bases, in that order; junction bases with no gene match: 8. For the CDR3, the DNA is TGCAGTGCTAGCGAACAGGGGACAGCCTATGGCTACACCTTC. Its translation is CSASEQGTAYGYTF.

This clonotype was found a few times. The genes are TRBV20-1 and TRBJ1-1; D may be TRBD1 (5 bases). CDR1 and CDR2 from the germline V gene are DFQATT and SNEGSKA (reference sequence). V lost 0 bases and J lost 6, with 23 bases in between. The CDR3 totals 17 residues. CDR3 sequence (DNA): TGCAGTGCTAGAGATCGATCGGGCAGGGCGGGTGGAGCTGAAGCTTTCTTT. It specifies CSARDRSGRAGGAEAFF.

In its sample, this clonotype was seen a few times. The CDR3 here is CSVTPGPSGNTIYF. CDR3 nucleotide sequence: TGCAGCGTGACTCCCGGGCCCTCTGGAAACACCATATATTTT. The V and J genes are TRBV29-1 and TRBJ1-3; D uncertain. The CDR3 loop spans 14 amino acids. Trimming pared 6 bases from V and 0 bases from J, leaving 12 bases between. Germline values: CDR1 SQVTM, CDR2 ANQGSEA.

The CDR3 sequence is CASSQAGIMNTEAFF. CDR3 bases: TGTGCCAGCAGCCAAGCCGGGATCATGAACACTGAAGCTTTCTTT. The genes are TRBV3-1 and TRBJ1-1; D remains unclear. Deletions cut 1 base from V and 0 bases from J, with 9 bases between. Germline V lookup: CDR1 LGHDT, CDR2 YNNKEL (reference sequence). The CDR3 is made up of 15 amino acids.

Only a few counts were recorded for this clonotype. V usage is TRBV12-3 or TRBV12-4 and J usage is TRBJ2-7; 9 bases are a match to TRBD1. V gave up 4 bases and J gave up 3 bases; unmatched junction bases: 10. This CDR3 has 16 amino acids. The CDR3 nucleotides are TGTGCCAGCAGTTACGGACAGGGGAGCGGCGGCTACGAGCAGTACGTC. This encodes CASSYGQGSGGYEQYV.

This clonotype was picked up a small number of times. The chain uses TRBV6-5 and TRBJ2-5, with D hard to call. The CDR3 extends over 13 amino acids. CDR1 is MNHEY and CDR2 is SVGAGI in the germline V gene. Trimming pared 8 bases from V and 2 bases from J, leaving 12 bases between. The CDR3 sequence: CASFSYGQETQYF. CDR3 DNA: TGTGCCAGCTTTTCTTACGGTCAAGAGACCCAGTACTTC.

This rearrangement joins TRBV20-1 to TRBJ2-3; 8 nucleotides match TRBD2. The germline V gene has CDR1 DFQATT and CDR2 SNEGSKA (reference sequence). Unmatched junction bases numbered 3, after V lost 3 bases and J lost 1 base. This CDR3 comprises 14 residues. CDR3 sequence (DNA): TGCAGTGCTAGTTGGACTAGCCGCACAGATACGCAGTATTTT. Translating it yields CSASWTSRTDTQYF.